A single sample is the source of the 28 T cell receptor beta chains below, sequenced in a study of early T cells in non-severe SARS-CoV-2 infection. TCRdb passed the 5' RACE reads through MiXCR, listing each CDR3 protein once. Of more than 45,000 distinct CDR3 sequences listed, roughly 12% are singletons. The sample consisted of whole blood. The receptors come from an adult who was a healthcare worker with PCR-confirmed SARS-CoV-2 infection or an uninfected control (not recorded which).

The V gene is TRBV2, the J gene TRBJ1-1; 7 bases fit TRBD1. Germline CDR1 reads SNHLY; CDR2 reads FYNNEI. V gave up 3 bases and J gave up 11 bases; unmatched junction bases: 3. This CDR3 is built from 11 residues. In nucleotides, the CDR3 is TGTGCCAGCAGTGAGAGGGGGCGGGCTTTCTTT. Its translation is CASSERGRAFF.

The rearrangement links TRBV29-1 to TRBJ2-1, with a possible D match to TRBD2 (5 bases). The CDR3 is 16 residues long. V was clipped by 0 bases and J by 0 bases, with 12 bases between them. The germline CDR1 and CDR2 sequences are SQVTM and ANQGSEA. The CDR3 is CSVEDITGSSYNEQFF. In DNA form, the CDR3 reads TGCAGCGTTGAAGATATAACGGGGAGCTCCTACAATGAGCAGTTCTTC.

This clonotype has just a few counts. This rearrangement joins TRBV7-9 to TRBJ1-4, with a weak D call TRBD1 (5 bases). Germline-derived CDR1 and CDR2 are SEHNR and FQNEAQ (reference sequence). V was pared by 7 bases and J by 7 bases, with 16 bases between. This CDR3 contains 14 residues. CDR3 loop: CASTGTSLAEKLFF. CDR3 in DNA: TGTGCCAGCACTGGGACCTCCCTGGCTGAAAAACTGTTTTTT.

As concerns this clonotype: A much larger clone differs by one base, so this may be a read error. V usage is TRBV9 and J usage is TRBJ2-1, with TRBD1 matching over 7 bases. Germline-derived CDR1 and CDR2 are SGDLS and YYNGEE. This CDR3 region has 16 residues. Written as DNA, the CDR3 is TGTGCCAACAGCGGAACCTACAGGGGTTCCTACAATGAGCAGTTCTTC. It codes for CANSGTYRGSYNEQFF.

Remarks on this clonotype: One end of the junction fails to match germline, which may point to a read error. The gene calls are TRBV7-7 and TRBJ2-2, with 8 bases fitting TRBD1. The germline CDR1 and CDR2 sequences are SSHAT and FNYEAQ (reference sequence). The CDR3 loop spans 14 amino acids. The CDR3 DNA follows: TGTGCTAGCAGCTCATTTGGACAGGGCGGGGAGCTGTTTTTT. It specifies CASSSFGQGGELFF.

This clonotype was observed a few times. This rearrangement joins TRBV28 to TRBJ1-5, with D uncertain. The CDR3 totals 13 residues. Germline V gene data show CDR1 as MDHEN and CDR2 as SYDVKM. Trimming stripped 4 bases from V and 4 bases from J, with 8 bases between. CDR3 residues: CASSSGRNQPQHF. The CDR3 coding sequence is TGTGCCAGCAGTTCCGGCCGGAATCAGCCCCAGCATTTT.

This clonotype was found many times. The chain joins TRBV10-3 to TRBJ2-5; 8 nucleotides match TRBD2. With V trimmed by 10 bases and J by 4 bases, 11 bases remained unmatched. Per the germline V gene, CDR1 is ENHRY and CDR2 is SYGVKD. The CDR3 length is 14 residues. The CDR3 loop reads CATRGSGKGETQYF. CDR3 nucleotides: TGTGCCACCCGCGGTAGCGGGAAAGGAGAGACCCAGTACTTC.

This chain uses TRBV12-3 or TRBV12-4 with TRBJ2-1, with unresolved D. Trimming removed 1 base at V and 8 bases at J, with 6 bases between. The CDR3 loop spans 12 amino acids. The CDR3 DNA reads as TGTGCCAGCAGTTTAGTAACCCATGAGCAGTTCTTC. Amino acids: CASSLVTHEQFF.

Ten or more counts support this clonotype. The J gene is TRBJ2-3, the V gene TRBV11-2; the match to TRBD2 covers 8 bases. V trimming: 7 bases; J trimming: 5 bases; junction bases outside the gene matches: 8. The germline V gene encodes CDR1 SGHAT and CDR2 FQNNGV. This CDR3 has 14 amino acids. CDR3 loop: CASKQAGAVDTQYF. DNA of the CDR3: TGTGCCAGCAAACAAGCGGGAGCAGTAGATACGCAGTATTTT.

This clonotype has only a few counts. This sequence joins TRBV27 and TRBJ2-7; D might be TRBD2 (5 bases). Per germline, CDR1 MNHEY and CDR2 SMNVEV (reference sequence). CDR3 length: 16 amino acids. With 6 bases removed from V and 4 bases from J, the gap between germline ends came to 22 bases. The CDR3 is CASSRDGAGSAYEQYF. As DNA, the CDR3 is TGTGCCAGCAGCCGCGATGGTGCGGGTAGTGCGTACGAGCAGTACTTC.

This clonotype was picked up a small number of times. The chain has TRBV20-1 and TRBJ2-5, with 14 bases that match TRBD2. Per the germline V gene, CDR1 is DFQATT and CDR2 is SNEGSKA (reference sequence). The junction had 3 bases not matched to a gene; V was cut back by 0 bases and J by 0 bases. The CDR3 spans 17 residues. The CDR3 sequence: CSARETSGRAYQETQYF. CDR3 bases: TGCAGTGCTAGAGAGACTAGCGGGAGGGCCTACCAAGAGACCCAGTACTTC.

This clonotype was recorded many times. The rearrangement uses TRBV10-2 and TRBJ1-1, with D unclear. Trimming removed 2 bases at V and 2 bases at J, with 6 bases between. There are 13 residues in the CDR3. CDR1 and CDR2 from the germline V gene are WSHSY and SAAADI. CDR3 nucleotide sequence: TGCGCCAGCAGTGAGCTTCTTAACACTGAAGCTTTCTTT. It specifies CASSELLNTEAFF.

This clonotype turned up a few times. The genes are TRBV7-9 and TRBJ2-7, with 10 positions matching TRBD1. Germline CDR1 and CDR2: SEHNR and FQNEAQ (reference sequence). The CDR3 has 14 residues. V was pared by 8 bases and J by 3 bases, with 7 bases of the junction left unmatched. Here the CDR3 DNA reads TGTGCCAGCGTCTCCGGGACAGGGGACTACGAGCAGTACTTC. Amino acids: CASVSGTGDYEQYF.

This clonotype was seen only a few times. The chain links TRBV30 to TRBJ1-5, with TRBD1 matching 7 bases. This CDR3 spans 16 amino acids. CDR1 and CDR2 from the germline V gene are GTSNPN and SVGIG (reference sequence). Germline trimming cut 3 bases from V and 2 bases from J; bases unmatched to any gene: 10. The CDR3 here is CAWSPKGAGGNQPQHF. The CDR3 DNA reads as TGTGCCTGGAGCCCTAAGGGGGCAGGGGGCAATCAGCCCCAGCATTTT.

This clonotype was seen many times. CDR3 DNA: TGCAGTGCTAGCCGACAGGGAGGCACTGAAGCTTTCTTT. Its protein is CSASRQGGTEAFF. V gene TRBV20-1 combines with J gene TRBJ1-1; TRBD1 agrees at 7 bases. V was pared by 3 bases and J by 4 bases, with 5 bases of the junction left unmatched. This CDR3 spans 13 amino acids. Germline V gives CDR1 DFQATT, CDR2 SNEGSKA (reference sequence).

In DNA, the CDR3 is TGTGCCAGCAGCCGTCCCTCAGTAGATACGCAGTATTTT. The encoded protein is CASSRPSVDTQYF. The chain couples TRBV11-2 to TRBJ2-3; D is undetermined. Trimming took 5 bases from V and 5 from J, leaving 11 bases between them. Germline assignment: CDR1 SGHAT and CDR2 FQNNGV. This CDR3 is 13 amino acids long.

The J gene is TRBJ2-2, the V gene TRBV29-1; D unclear. The CDR3 consists of 14 residues. Germline V CDR1 and CDR2: SQVTM, ANQGSEA. V was trimmed by 4 bases and J by 0 bases, leaving 9 bases between them. This CDR3 reads CSVGFTANTGELFF. CDR3 nucleotide sequence: TGCAGCGTTGGGTTTACAGCGAACACCGGGGAGCTGTTTTTT.

The V and J genes are TRBV7-6 and TRBJ2-1; TRBD1 is a possible D gene (6 bases). CDR3 size: 17 residues. Trimming removed 7 bases at V and 0 bases at J, with 19 bases between. CDR1 SGHVS and CDR2 FNYEAQ come from the germline V gene. The CDR3 loop is CASTPRVKGVSYNEQFF. CDR3 DNA sequence: TGTGCCAGCACCCCTCGGGTTAAGGGGGTCTCCTACAATGAGCAGTTCTTC.

The J gene is TRBJ2-3, the V gene TRBV6-6; the match to TRBD2 covers 8 bases. J was trimmed by 5 bases and V by 6 bases; bases with no gene match: 10. Germline V lookup: CDR1 MNHNY, CDR2 SVGAGI (reference sequence). This CDR3 contains 15 residues. The CDR3 reads CASSTGGVTGDTQYF. The CDR3 DNA reads as TGTGCCAGCAGCACCGGGGGGGTGACGGGAGATACGCAGTATTTT.

Ten or more counts support this clonotype. The chain employs TRBV20-1 and TRBJ2-7, with D perhaps being TRBD1 or TRBD2 (6 bases each). The CDR3 is made up of 11 amino acids. V lost 6 bases, J lost 4 bases, and 10 bases lay in between. Germline V gene lookup returns CDR1 DFQATT and CDR2 SNEGSKA (reference sequence). CDR3 DNA: TGCAGTGCAGGGGGGACATACGAGCAGTACTTC. It translates to CSAGGTYEQYF.

V and J are TRBV18 and TRBJ1-1; perhaps TRBD1 as D (5 bases). The CDR3 has 16 residues. Germline V lookup: CDR1 KGHSH, CDR2 LQKENI. Trimming pared 6 bases from V and 3 bases from J, leaving 20 bases between. The CDR3 here is CASSVSLAGRDTEAFF. CDR3 DNA sequence: TGTGCCAGCTCCGTCTCCTTGGCAGGGAGAGACACTGAAGCTTTCTTT.

Ten or more counts support this clonotype. This chain connects TRBV7-2 to TRBJ2-5; D call uncertain. The CDR3 covers 14 residues. V was clipped by 1 base and J by 4 bases, with 10 bases between them. Germline values: CDR1 SGHTA, CDR2 FQGNSA. CDR3 DNA sequence: TGTGCCAGCAGCTTAGACAACGCTGGAGAGACCCAGTACTTC. Protein sequence: CASSLDNAGETQYF.

This clonotype was seen many times. This chain connects TRBV7-3 to TRBJ2-2; 8 positions agree with TRBD1. CDR1 and CDR2 (germline): SGHTA, FQGTGA. The CDR3 has 14 amino acids. Trimming cost V 2 bases and J 6 bases; bases outside gene matches: 2. The DNA of the CDR3 is TGTGCCAGCAGCTTATTACAGGGGGCCGGGGAGCTGTTTTTT. This sequence encodes CASSLLQGAGELFF.

This clonotype was counted a few times. The chain carries TRBV5-1 and TRBJ2-3; D remains ambiguous. The V and J ends lost 1 base and 0 bases respectively, with 12 bases between them. The CDR3 totals 16 residues. From germline, CDR1 is SGHRS and CDR2 YFSETQ. CDR3 sequence: CASSLLAVSSTDTQYF. In DNA, the CDR3 is TGCGCCAGCAGCTTGTTGGCGGTCTCTAGCACAGATACGCAGTATTTT. Variable domain in full (rest from reference TRBV5-1 and TRBJ2-3): KAGVTQTPRYLIKTRGQQVTLSCSPISGHRSVSWYQQTPGQGLQFLFEYFSETQRNKGNFPGRFSGRQFSNSRSEMNVSTLELGDSALYLCASSLLAVSSTDTQYFGPGTRLTVL.

This clonotype was detected ten times or more. This chain connects TRBV30 to TRBJ2-3, with a tentative D call TRBD1 (5 bases). CDR1 and CDR2 from the germline V gene are GTSNPN and SVGIG (reference sequence). V lost 1 base to trimming and J lost 0 bases, with 5 bases between them. The CDR3 length is 13 residues. CDR3 DNA: TGTGCCTGGAGTGAGGGGAGCACAGATACGCAGTATTTT. Protein: CAWSEGSTDTQYF.

This chain uses TRBV5-5 with TRBJ1-1; TRBD1 matches 7 bases. The length of the CDR3 is 13 residues. Germline V gives CDR1 SGHKS, CDR2 YYEKEE (reference sequence). V lost 0 bases and J lost 9; bases outside the gene matches: 5. The CDR3: CASSLGPGQKAFF. The CDR3 nucleotides read TGTGCCAGCAGCTTGGGGCCGGGACAGAAAGCTTTCTTT.

This clonotype was detected only a few times. The chain joins TRBV5-5 to TRBJ2-1; 9 nucleotides align to TRBD2. Trimming took 0 bases from V and 4 from J; bases not matched to a gene: 5. The V gene's germline CDR1 is SGHKS and CDR2 YYEKEE (reference sequence). The CDR3 is 16 residues long. This CDR3 is CASSLAPSGGYNEQFF. The CDR3 nucleotides read TGTGCCAGCAGCTTGGCCCCCAGCGGGGGGTACAATGAGCAGTTCTTC.

The J gene is TRBJ2-3, the V gene TRBV24-1, with 7 bases lining up with TRBD2. Germline V gene lookup returns CDR1 KGHDR and CDR2 SFDVKD. This CDR3 comprises 17 residues. The trim removed 0 bases at V and 1 base at J, leaving 6 bases unmatched. The CDR3 loop reads CATSDLRSGDGTDTQYF. The CDR3 coding sequence is TGTGCCACCAGTGATTTGAGGAGCGGGGATGGCACAGATACGCAGTATTTT.